The 29 T cell receptor beta chains below all came from one sample that was sequenced in a study of T cell responses to AZD1222 COVID-19 vaccine. Assay: immunoSEQ multiplex PCR; the TCRdb copy retains only in-frame clones and omits some. The sample carries about 97,000 clones, about 88% recorded once. The sample consisted of peripheral blood, taken on day 0 of AZD1222 vaccination. The source is an adult in good health.

The chain has TRBV3-1 (or the pseudogene TRBV3-2) and TRBJ2-7; the D gene is possibly TRBD1 (6 bases). V was pared by 8 bases and J by 0 bases, with 11 bases between. From germline, CDR1 is LGHDT and CDR2 YNNKEL (reference sequence). There are 13 residues in the CDR3. CDR3: CASRRDTSYEQYF. The DNA for the CDR3 is TGTGCCAGCCGCCGGGACACCTCCTACGAGCAGTACTTC.

This chain connects TRBV6-5 to TRBJ2-1, with TRBD1 matching 10 bases. V shed 6 bases and J 7 bases; nucleotides not matched to a gene: 6. This CDR3 region has 14 residues. Germline loops: CDR1 MNHEY, CDR2 SVGAGI. CDR3 in DNA: TGTGCCAGCAGCAACGGGGACAGGGGAAATGAGCAGTTCTTC. This gives the protein CASSNGDRGNEQFF.

The chain couples TRBV11-2 to TRBJ1-2; the match to TRBD1 covers 7 bases. With 1 base clipped from V and 4 bases from J, the junction kept 3 bases outside the gene matches. The CDR3 runs to 14 residues. Per germline, CDR1 SGHAT and CDR2 FQNNGV. The DNA for the CDR3 is TGTGCCAGCAGCTTAGGACAGGGACTCTATGGCTACACCTTC. As protein: CASSLGQGLYGYTF.

The chain is built from TRBV5-6 and TRBJ1-4; D perhaps matches TRBD1 (6 bases). Deletions cut 4 bases from V and 7 bases from J, with 14 bases between. CDR3 length equals 14 residues. CDR1 is SGHDT and CDR2 is YYEEEE in the germline V gene. DNA of the CDR3: TGTGCCAGCAGCCAGGGGCTTGCCTTTGAAAAACTGTTTTTT. Translation: CASSQGLAFEKLFF.

The chain links TRBV19 to TRBJ2-2; D is uncertain. The CDR3 consists of 15 residues. Germline V CDR1 and CDR2: LNHDA, SQIVND (reference sequence). Deletions cut 6 bases from V and 0 bases from J, with 11 bases between. The CDR3 DNA follows: TGTGCCAGTAGCTCCGGACGGTCGAACACCGGGGAGCTGTTTTTT. It codes for CASSSGRSNTGELFF. Using reference TRBV19 and TRBJ2-2 for the parts outside the CDR3, the full variable domain is DGGITQSPKYLFRKEGQNVTLSCEQNLNHDAMYWYRQDPGQGLRLIYYSQIVNDFQKGDIAEGYSVSREKKESFPLTVTSAQKNPTAFYLCASSSGRSNTGELFFGEGSRLTVL.

This sequence joins TRBV9 and TRBJ2-1; D remains unclear. Trimming pared 3 bases from V and 0 bases from J, leaving 7 bases between. CDR1 is SGDLS and CDR2 is YYNGEE in the germline V gene. The CDR3 is 14 amino acids. CDR3 nucleotides: TGTGCCAGCAGCGCGTATAGCTCCTACAATGAGCAGTTCTTC. Amino acid sequence: CASSAYSSYNEQFF. Filled out from reference TRBV9 and TRBJ2-1, the complete variable domain reads DSGVTQTPKHLITATGQRVTLRCSPRSGDLSVYWYQQSLDQGLQFLIQYYNGEERAKGNILERFSAQQFPDLHSELNLSSLELGDSALYFCASSAYSSYNEQFFGPGTRLTVL.

The V gene is TRBV27, the J gene TRBJ2-7; D may be TRBD1 or TRBD2 (5 bases each). CDR1 is MNHEY, CDR2 SMNVEV, per germline (reference sequence). The length of the CDR3 is 14 residues. Trimming removed 6 bases at V and 4 bases at J, with 16 bases between. The CDR3 reads CASRGTRDLYEQYF. CDR3 DNA: TGTGCCAGCAGGGGCACCCGGGACCTATACGAGCAGTACTTC.

The V gene is TRBV27, the J gene TRBJ2-2; TRBD2 matches 9 bases. Germline V gene sequence: CDR1 MNHEY, CDR2 SMNVEV (reference sequence). Unmatched junction bases numbered 7, after V lost 2 bases and J lost 3 bases. The CDR3 sequence is 17 residues long. The DNA for the CDR3 is TGTGCCAGCAGTTTAAGGGGGCTAGCGGGGTACACCGGGGAGCTGTTTTTT. This encodes CASSLRGLAGYTGELFF.

The J gene is TRBJ1-6, the V gene TRBV30; D gene ambiguous. Looked up from germline, CDR1 is GTSNPN and CDR2 is SVGIG (reference sequence). The V end lost 3 bases, the J end lost 15 bases, and 24 bases lay between the germline ends. The CDR3 spans 15 residues. The DNA for the CDR3 is TGTGCCTGGAGCCCAACTAACCGTGGGGTTGCATTCCTCCACTTT. Amino acids: CAWSPTNRGVAFLHF.

This rearrangement joins TRBV6-5 to TRBJ1-1; a possible D gene is TRBD1 (5 bases). V lost 6 bases, J lost 11 bases, and 16 bases lay in between. The CDR3 runs 12 residues. CDR1 and CDR2 from the germline V gene are MNHEY and SVGAGI. CDR3 nucleotide sequence: TGTGCCAGCAGATCCACATCCCCAGGGGCTTTCTTT. Encoded protein: CASRSTSPGAFF.

Here the CDR3 DNA reads TGTGCCAGCAGCTTCTCACTCGGGACAGGATCTTTTTCCTCTGGAAACACCATATATTTT. Translating it yields CASSFSLGTGSFSSGNTIYF. The rearrangement links TRBV11-3 to TRBJ1-3, with 8 bases aligning to TRBD1. The germline CDR1 and CDR2 sequences are SGHNT and YENEEA. V shed 3 bases, J shed 0 bases, and the junction held 16 bases outside the gene matches. The CDR3 length is 20 residues.

About this clone itself: This sample includes further DNA sequences coding for the same CDR3. V gene TRBV3-1 (or the pseudogene TRBV3-2) combines with J gene TRBJ1-5; D remains ambiguous. CDR1 is LGHDT and CDR2 is YNNKEL in the germline V gene (reference sequence). Trimming removed 2 bases at V and 2 bases at J, with 4 bases between. The CDR3 consists of 13 residues. This chain's CDR3 is CASSQLGNQPQHF. The CDR3 nucleotides are TGTGCCAGCAGCCAACTCGGCAATCAGCCCCAGCATTTT.

V usage is TRBV30 and J usage is TRBJ1-3; no clear D gene. V was shortened by 4 bases and J by 7 bases, with 11 bases between the two germline ends. The germline V gene encodes CDR1 GTSNPN and CDR2 SVGIG (reference sequence). This CDR3 is 12 amino acids long. CDR3 nucleotides: TGTGCCTGGAATACTGGGAGGAACACCATATATTTT. The encoded protein is CAWNTGRNTIYF.

The chain links TRBV5-5 to TRBJ1-5; D ambiguous. The CDR3 runs 15 residues. From germline, CDR1 is SGHKS and CDR2 YYEKEE (reference sequence). The ends were cut back, 0 bases at V and 5 bases at J, with 12 bases in the middle. CDR3: CASSLGPFLDQPQHF. For the CDR3, the DNA is TGTGCCAGCAGCTTGGGTCCTTTCTTAGATCAGCCCCAGCATTTT.

This CDR3 reads CATSRDGAATGNTIYF. CDR3 coding DNA: TGTGCCACCAGCAGAGACGGAGCAGCAACTGGAAACACCATATATTTT. The chain couples TRBV15 to TRBJ1-3; D gene ambiguous. Trimming removed 0 bases from V and 2 bases from J, with 11 bases in between. Per the germline V gene, CDR1 is LNHNV and CDR2 is YYDKDF (reference sequence). The CDR3 sequence is 16 residues long.

This rearrangement joins TRBV6-1 to TRBJ2-7; D call uncertain. The CDR3 contains 16 residues. Germline CDR1 and CDR2: MNHNS and SASEGT. The ends were cut back, 0 bases at V and 0 bases at J, with 12 bases in the middle. Written as DNA, the CDR3 is TGTGCCAGCAGTGAAGCGTCGTACGGGTCCTCCTACGAGCAGTACTTC. Encoded protein: CASSEASYGSSYEQYF.

V usage is TRBV7-2 and J usage is TRBJ1-1; no firm D call. The CDR3 length is 13 residues. Between the trimmed V and J ends, which lost 1 base and 8 bases, there was a span of 11 bases. Germline CDR1 reads SGHTA; CDR2 reads FQGNSA. The CDR3 region is CASSLERVAEAFF. The CDR3 nucleotides are TGTGCCAGCAGCTTAGAACGTGTAGCGGAAGCTTTCTTT.

This clone was seen a single time. The V and J genes are TRBV9 and TRBJ2-2; TRBD2 matches 10 bases. CDR1 and CDR2 from the germline V gene are SGDLS and YYNGEE. The V gene end was trimmed by 3 bases and the J gene end by 5 bases; junction bases not matched to a gene: 16. This CDR3 is built from 19 residues. The CDR3 loop is CASSEGSSGGLYLTGELFF. CDR3 sequence (DNA): TGTGCCAGCAGCGAGGGGAGTAGCGGGGGGTTGTATTTAACCGGGGAGCTGTTTTTT.

The chain joins TRBV4-1 to TRBJ1-5; a weak D match, TRBD1 (6 bases). The germline V gene has CDR1 MGHRA and CDR2 YSYEKL. There are 15 residues in the CDR3. The germline V and J ends were trimmed by 1 base and 5 bases, with 12 bases remaining between them. This CDR3 reads CASSQVLQGDQPQHF. For the CDR3, the DNA is TGCGCCAGCAGCCAAGTTTTACAGGGAGATCAGCCCCAGCATTTT.

The chain is built from TRBV18 and TRBJ2-5; D is uncertain. Trimming removed 0 bases at V and 5 bases at J, with 7 bases between. Germline CDR1 reads KGHSH; CDR2 reads LQKENI. The CDR3 sequence is 13 residues long. CDR3 residues: CASSPPTDETQYF. The CDR3 coding sequence is TGTGCCAGCTCACCACCTACCGACGAGACCCAGTACTTC.

The genes are TRBV20-1 and TRBJ2-1, with D possibly matching TRBD1 (7 bases). CDR3 length equals 15 residues. Germline-derived CDR1 and CDR2 are DFQATT and SNEGSKA (reference sequence). V was cut by 3 bases and J by 2 bases, with 14 bases left in between. CDR3 amino acids: CSASHRGGPYNEQFF. The CDR3 DNA follows: TGCAGTGCTAGTCACAGGGGAGGCCCCTACAATGAGCAGTTCTTC.

The V gene is TRBV11-2, the J gene TRBJ2-5, with 8 bases aligning to TRBD1. The V gene end was trimmed by 4 bases and the J gene end by 2 bases; junction bases not matched to a gene: 6. This CDR3 contains 15 residues. CDR1 is SGHAT, CDR2 FQNNGV, per germline. CDR3: CASSSGTGPQETQYF. The CDR3 region has the DNA TGTGCCAGCAGCTCCGGGACAGGTCCTCAAGAGACCCAGTACTTC.

V usage is TRBV3-1 (or the pseudogene TRBV3-2) and J usage is TRBJ1-2; maybe TRBD1 (6 bases). The V end lost 1 base, the J end lost 6 bases, and 18 bases lay between the germline ends. Looked up from germline, CDR1 is LGHDT and CDR2 is YNNKEL (reference sequence). The CDR3 has 16 amino acids. The CDR3 nucleotides read TGTGCCAGCAGCCAAGCCTACTCGGGGGCGGCCGATGGCTACACCTTC. It yields the protein CASSQAYSGAADGYTF.

This clone was counted once. The chain links TRBV5-4 to TRBJ2-6; TRBD2 is a possible D gene (6 bases). The germline gives CDR1 SGHNT, CDR2 YYREEE (reference sequence). The CDR3 is made up of 15 amino acids. The germline V and J ends were trimmed by 4 bases and 3 bases, with 11 bases remaining between them. Here the CDR3 DNA reads TGTGCCAGCAGCCTCCAGGGACTTGGGGCCAACGTCCTGACTTTC. Encoded protein: CASSLQGLGANVLTF.

Remarks on this clone: Other DNA sequences in the same sample also yield this CDR3. This sequence joins TRBV18 and TRBJ2-1; D may be TRBD1 (6 bases). Deletions cut 3 bases from V and 10 bases from J, with 10 bases between. The CDR3 extends over 12 amino acids. Germline-derived CDR1 and CDR2 are KGHSH and LQKENI. CDR3 sequence reads: CASSPQGNEQFF. CDR3 DNA sequence: TGTGCCAGCTCACCGCAGGGGAACGAGCAGTTCTTC.

The chain joins TRBV25-1 to TRBJ1-6; 11 bases map to TRBD1. The germline gives CDR1 MGHDK, CDR2 SYGVNS. Trimming cost V 4 bases and J 6 bases; bases outside gene matches: 5. CDR3 length equals 16 residues. DNA of the CDR3: TGTGCCAGCAGTGGACCGGGACAGGGGGGTAATTCACCCCTCCACTTT. It specifies CASSGPGQGGNSPLHF.

Details on this clone: One end of the junction fails to match germline, which may point to a read error. The chain combines TRBV18 with TRBJ2-3, with D tentatively TRBD2 (6 bases). The germline gives CDR1 KGHSH, CDR2 LQKENI. The CDR3 length is 15 residues. CDR3 sequence: CATSPFRDSTDTQYF. The DNA for the CDR3 is TGTGCCACCTCACCCTTCCGGGACTCAACAGATACGCAGTATTTT.

V is TRBV19 and J is TRBJ1-1; D call uncertain. The V end was cut by 6 bases, the J end by 2 bases, with 13 bases between. The CDR3 runs 14 residues. Germline V gene data show CDR1 as LNHDA and CDR2 as SQIVND (reference sequence). The CDR3 spells CASSQERYNTEAFF. The CDR3 DNA sequence: TGTGCCAGTAGCCAGGAGAGGTACAACACTGAAGCTTTCTTT.

The chain employs TRBV30 and TRBJ2-3; D call uncertain. The CDR3 totals 15 residues. V was trimmed by 2 bases and J by 1 base, leaving 13 bases between them. CDR1 and CDR2 from the germline V gene are GTSNPN and SVGIG (reference sequence). CDR3 region: CAWSPRSSGTDTQYF. Written as DNA, the CDR3 is TGTGCCTGGAGTCCGCGTTCTTCCGGCACAGATACGCAGTATTTT.